The rows below give T cell receptor beta chains drawn from one sample of a study of T-cell memory formation after mild COVID-19. TCRdb re-analysed the 5' RACE reads in MiXCR, keeping a single row per CDR3 protein. The sample holds 110,000 to 150,000 distinct CDR3 sequences, under 30% seen once. What was sequenced was PBMCs or a T cell subset sorted from them (not recorded which). The receptors stem from an adult woman who had mild COVID-19 (a few samples of this study predate the infection). Cell type and time point are not known. The CDR3 runs from the conserved cysteine through the conserved F or W. The order of the fields is D gene, J gene, V gene, clone size, CDR3 DNA, CDR3 protein. A D gene is named only where the DNA matches it firmly. Clone size appears in some rows only: once, few, many, or a class for an expanded clone.

>.|TRBJ1-5|TRBV27|few
TGTGCCAGCGGTATAGGGGTTTTTATGGCCCAGCATTTT
CASGIGVFMAQHF
>.|TRBJ2-7|TRBV10-3|.
TGTGCCATCAGTGATCCTGGGGTTTCTAGCGACGAGCAGTACTTC
CAISDPGVSSDEQYF
>TRBD1|TRBJ2-1|TRBV5-5|few
TGTGCCAGCAGCTTAGGGACAGGGCTCAATGAGCAGTTCTTC
CASSLGTGLNEQFF
>.|TRBJ2-3|TRBV14|few
TGTGCCAGCAGCCAAGGGACTACGTTCACAGATACGCAGTATTTT
CASSQGTTFTDTQYF
>TRBD1|TRBJ1-2|TRBV7-8|.
TGTGCCAGCAGCTCCAGACCGGGACAGGGGTATGGCTACACCTTC
CASSSRPGQGYGYTF
>TRBD2|TRBJ2-3|TRBV4-2|few
TGTGCCAGCAGCCCTCTAGCGGACACAGATACGCAGTATTTT
CASSPLADTDTQYF
>.|TRBJ2-1|TRBV5-6|few
TGTGCCAGCAGCTTGGCGGCAGGGAACCCCTACAATGAGCAGTTCTTC
CASSLAAGNPYNEQFF
>TRBD2|TRBJ2-2|TRBV12-3/TRBV12-4|.
TGTGCCAGCAAGATACTAGCGGGAGTGGGCACCGGGGAGCTGTTTTTT
CASKILAGVGTGELFF
>.|TRBJ1-1|TRBV18|few
TGTGCCAGTCGACAGGACCCGAACACTGAAGCTTTCTTT
CASRQDPNTEAFF
>.|TRBJ2-2|TRBV7-3|.
.
CASSLDFFGGAVFF
>.|TRBJ2-7|TRBV24-1|once
TGTGCCACCAGTGATACCCATCGGGGAAACTACGAGCAGTACTTC
CATSDTHRGNYEQYF
>.|TRBJ1-1|TRBV5-1|.
TGCGCCAGCAGCTTGGCGAACCAAGCTTTCTTT
CASSLANQAFF
>.|TRBJ1-5|TRBV4-1|.
TGCGCCAGCAGCCAAGATCCGAGTAATCAGCCCCAGCATTTT
CASSQDPSNQPQHF
>.|TRBJ1-1|TRBV5-1|.
TGCGCCAGCAGCTCCCGGCCAGGAGGGAAGAACACTGAAGCTTTCTTT
CASSSRPGGKNTEAFF
>.|TRBJ2-1|TRBV9|few
TGTGCCAGCAGCGGCAGGGGAGGCGATGAGCAGTTCTTC
CASSGRGGDEQFF
>TRBD1|TRBJ1-2|TRBV12-3/TRBV12-4|.
TGTGCCAGCAAGATACAGGGGGACTATGGCTACACCTTC
CASKIQGDYGYTF
>TRBD2|TRBJ2-1|TRBV7-8|.
TGTGCCAGCAGCTTTTGGCGGAAGAAAGCGGGGGGGCAAACCCCAGAGTTCTTC
CASSFWRKKAGGQTPEFF
>.|TRBJ2-1|TRBV6-5|.
TGTGCCAGCAGATCTAACTCTGAGCAGTTCTTC
CASRSNSEQFF
>TRBD1|TRBJ2-7|TRBV6-6|few
TGTGCCAGCAGTGACCCAGGGACAGCCTACGAGCAGTACTTC
CASSDPGTAYEQYF
>.|TRBJ2-3|TRBV5-5|many
TGTGCCAGCAGCTTGGGTGTAGATACGCAGTATTTT
CASSLGVDTQYF
>TRBD2|TRBJ2-7|TRBV5-6|.
TGTGCCAGCAGCCTGCCCGGGGGGGGCTTTTACGAGCAGTACTTC
CASSLPGGGFYEQYF
>.|TRBJ2-7|TRBV19|once
TGTGCCAGTAGTATAGGAGGACTCTCCGTCGAGCAGTACTTC
CASSIGGLSVEQYF